Below are 7 T cell receptor beta chains sequenced from a single sample in a study of radiation and T cells in renal cell carcinoma. Time point in this sample: blood 4 weeks post-SBRT, at nephrectomy. Treatment in this sample: 15 Gy SBRT to primary tumor, nephrectomy 4 weeks later. Clones were sequenced by immunoSEQ multiplex PCR, and TCRdb holds only the in-frame ones, with some missing. The data hold under 200,000 clones, with around 89% observed a single time. The sample consisted of blood, taken from a patient whose treatment included radiotherapy and nephrectomy. The receptors stem from a woman between 45 and 60 years old with renal cell carcinoma.

V gene TRBV14 combines with J gene TRBJ1-3; D is unresolved. Germline CDR1 reads SGHDN; CDR2 reads FVKESK. The CDR3 covers 12 residues. V lost 3 bases and J lost 8, with 8 bases in between. The CDR3 DNA sequence: TGTGCCAGCAGCCAGTTTATGGACACCATATATTTT. It specifies CASSQFMDTIYF. Combining the CDR3 with reference TRBV14 and TRBJ1-3 gives the whole variable domain EAGVTQFPSHSVIEKGQTVTLRCDPISGHDNLYWYRRVMGKEIKFLLHFVKESKQDESGMPNNRFLAERTGGTYSTLKVQPAELEDSGVYFCASSQFMDTIYFGEGSWLTVV.

The rearrangement links TRBV11-2 to TRBJ2-3; 8 bases align to TRBD2. Germline-derived CDR1 and CDR2 are SGHAT and FQNNGV. V dropped 0 bases and J dropped 11; count of bases not matched to a gene: 4. This CDR3 has 13 residues. The CDR3: CASSLDSGVMQYF. CDR3 sequence (DNA): TGTGCCAGCAGCTTAGATAGCGGGGTGATGCAGTATTTT.

V gene TRBV19 combines with J gene TRBJ1-2; 7 positions agree with TRBD1. The CDR3 loop spans 14 amino acids. Germline V gene data show CDR1 as LNHDA and CDR2 as SQIVND (reference sequence). J was trimmed by 0 bases and V by 6 bases; bases with no gene match: 4. The CDR3 here is CASRRQGSNYGYTF. In DNA, the CDR3 is TGTGCCAGTAGGAGACAGGGATCTAACTATGGCTACACCTTC.

The chain links TRBV13 to TRBJ2-5; 11 bases agree with TRBD2. The CDR3 has 17 residues. Per the germline V gene, CDR1 is PRHDT and CDR2 is FYEKMQ (reference sequence). The ends lost 2 bases at V and 2 bases at J; junction bases unmatched: 7. CDR3 nucleotide sequence: TGTGCCAGCAGCTTAAGTACTAGCGGGGGCCCACAAGAGACCCAGTACTTC. Its protein product is CASSLSTSGGPQETQYF.

Here the CDR3 DNA reads TGCGCCAGCAGCCAAGGGACTAGCCCCGGGGAGCTGTTTTTT. It translates to CASSQGTSPGELFF. V gene TRBV4-1 combines with J gene TRBJ2-2; TRBD2 agrees at 8 bases. The germline V gene encodes CDR1 MGHRA and CDR2 YSYEKL. The CDR3 is made up of 14 amino acids. Unmatched junction bases numbered 1, after V lost 1 base and J lost 6 bases.

The chain is built from TRBV7-9 and TRBJ2-7, with TRBD1 as a possible D gene (6 bases). The V gene's germline CDR1 is SEHNR and CDR2 FQNEAQ (reference sequence). V was trimmed by 3 bases and J by 3 bases, leaving 12 bases between them. The CDR3 sequence is 14 residues long. DNA for the CDR3: TGTGCCAGCAGCTTTAACAGGGAAGGCTACGAGCAGTACTTC. This translates into CASSFNREGYEQYF. Full variable domain (remainder filled in from reference TRBV7-9 and TRBJ2-7): DTGVSQNPRHKITKRGQNVTFRCDPISEHNRLYWYRQTLGQGPEFLTYFQNEAQLEKSRLLSDRFSAERPKGSFSTLEIQRTEQGDSAMYLCASSFNREGYEQYFGPGTRLTVT.

This clone was counted between two and nine times. CDR3 bases: TGCGCCAGCAGCTTGGATAGAACGGGTGGCTACACCTTC. It codes for CASSLDRTGGYTF. The J gene is TRBJ1-2, the V gene TRBV5-1; D unresolved. V was trimmed by 0 bases and J by 7 bases, leaving 10 bases between them. The CDR3 is 13 amino acids. Germline CDR1 reads SGHRS; CDR2 reads YFSETQ.